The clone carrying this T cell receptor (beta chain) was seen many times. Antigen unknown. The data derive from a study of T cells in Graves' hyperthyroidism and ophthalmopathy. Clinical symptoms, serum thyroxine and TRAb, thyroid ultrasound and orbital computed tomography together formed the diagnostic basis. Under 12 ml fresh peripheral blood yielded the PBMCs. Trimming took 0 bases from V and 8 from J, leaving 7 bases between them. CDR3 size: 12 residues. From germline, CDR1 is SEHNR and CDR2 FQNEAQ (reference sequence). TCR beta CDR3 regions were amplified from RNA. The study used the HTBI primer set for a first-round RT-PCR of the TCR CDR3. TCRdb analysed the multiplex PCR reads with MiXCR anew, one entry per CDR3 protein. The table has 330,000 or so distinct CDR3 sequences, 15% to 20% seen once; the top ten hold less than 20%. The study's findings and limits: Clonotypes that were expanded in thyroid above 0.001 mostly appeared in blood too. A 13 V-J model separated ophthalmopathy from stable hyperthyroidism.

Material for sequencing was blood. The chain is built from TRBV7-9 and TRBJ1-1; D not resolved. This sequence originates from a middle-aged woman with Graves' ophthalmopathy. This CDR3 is CASSLARSEAFF. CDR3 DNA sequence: TGTGCCAGCAGCTTAGCGCGGTCCGAAGCTTTCTTT.